These 13 T cell receptor beta chains were all obtained from the same sample, sequenced in a study of blood T cell repertoires in COVID-19. The method was immunoSEQ multiplex PCR; TCRdb's version includes in-frame clones alone and lacks a portion of them. The repertoire consists of approximately 160,000 clones, with about 80% occurring once and the leading ten covering more than 5.5%. Sequenced: PBMCs or T cells enriched from blood (not recorded which). These receptors originate from a man aged 45-65 years who had recovered from COVID-19.

The gene calls are TRBV6-2 or TRBV6-3 and TRBJ2-7, with D possibly being TRBD1 (6 bases). In germline, CDR1 is MNHEY, CDR2 SVGEGT. The CDR3 length is 15 residues. Deletions cut 2 bases from V and 5 bases from J, with 16 bases between. CDR3 nucleotide sequence: TGTGCCAGCAGTTACCCGGGGACAAAGCCTAACGAGCAGTACTTC. Protein sequence: CASSYPGTKPNEQYF.

J is TRBJ1-5 and V is TRBV7-5; no DNA check was done on the table's D call, TRBD1. TRBV7-5 is an annotated pseudogene. CDR3 length: 16 amino acids. This CDR3 reads CARSFNPGVGSQPQHF. The CDR3 nucleotides are TGTGCCAGAAGCTTCAATCCAGGGGTTGGTAGTCAGCCCCAGCATTTT.

The V gene is TRBV29-1, the J gene TRBJ1-2, with D tentatively TRBD1 (5 bases). CDR3 length equals 14 residues. With 3 bases removed from V and 4 bases from J, the gap between germline ends came to 15 bases. Germline CDR1 is SQVTM and CDR2 is ANQGSEA. CDR3 in amino acids: CSVDQSGLGYGYTF. CDR3 nucleotides: TGCAGCGTTGATCAGTCAGGGCTCGGCTATGGCTACACCTTC. Supplemented by reference TRBV29-1 and TRBJ1-2, the full variable domain reads SAVISQKPSRDICQRGTSLTIQCQVDSQVTMMFWYRQQPGQSLTLIATANQGSEATYESGFVIDKFPISRPNLTFSTLTVSNMSPEDSSIYLCSVDQSGLGYGYTFGSGTRLTVV.

This clone was seen more than once but under ten times. The rearrangement links TRBV7-6 to TRBJ1-2; 8 nucleotides agree with TRBD1. Germline loops: CDR1 SGHVS, CDR2 FNYEAQ. Unmatched junction bases numbered 5, after V lost 1 base and J lost 4 bases. This CDR3 has 15 residues. CDR3 residues: CASSLVAGGFYGYTF. Here the CDR3 DNA reads TGTGCCAGCAGCTTAGTAGCAGGGGGCTTCTATGGCTACACCTTC.

The chain uses TRBV5-1 and TRBJ2-1, with 11 nucleotides matching TRBD2. V was clipped by 1 base and J by 9 bases; unmatched bases: 12. CDR1 is SGHRS and CDR2 is YFSETQ in the germline V gene. This CDR3 spans 17 amino acids. This CDR3 is CASSLNLAGGRASEQFF. The CDR3 region has the DNA TGCGCCAGCAGCTTGAACCTAGCGGGGGGTAGGGCCAGTGAGCAGTTCTTC.

This clone was detected once. The rearrangement uses TRBV20-1 and TRBJ2-3, with D tentatively TRBD2 (6 bases). V was trimmed by 3 bases and J by 4 bases, leaving 14 bases between them. The germline gives CDR1 DFQATT, CDR2 SNEGSKA (reference sequence). The CDR3 spans 14 residues. This chain's CDR3 is CSASFKLASDTQYF. For the CDR3, the DNA is TGCAGTGCTAGTTTTAAACTAGCCTCAGATACGCAGTATTTT.

V usage is TRBV6-5 and J usage is TRBJ2-7, with a possible D match to TRBD2 (5 bases). Germline V CDR1 and CDR2: MNHEY, SVGAGI. This CDR3 spans 15 amino acids. Trimming removed 2 bases at V and 0 bases at J, with 11 bases between. The CDR3 region has the DNA TGTGCCAGCAGTTACGACACCACTAGCTCCTACGAGCAGTACTTC. This translates into CASSYDTTSSYEQYF.

CDR3 region: CASRATGLGNQPQHF. DNA of the CDR3: TGTGCCAGCAGAGCAACAGGGTTGGGCAATCAGCCCCAGCATTTT. The J gene is TRBJ1-5, the V gene TRBV6-5, with D tentatively TRBD1 (6 bases). V lost 6 bases and J lost 2, with 14 bases in between. This CDR3 spans 15 amino acids. Germline V CDR1 and CDR2: MNHEY, SVGAGI.

The chain couples TRBV9 to TRBJ1-1; D is undetermined. Trimming removed 0 bases from V and 2 bases from J, with 11 bases in between. Germline CDR1 SGDLS, CDR2 YYNGEE. The CDR3 consists of 15 residues. In DNA, the CDR3 is TGTGCCAGCAGCGTAGTGCAAGAGCAAAACACTGAAGCTTTCTTT. Translating gives CASSVVQEQNTEAFF.

The table lists this clone with a few counts. V is TRBV7-2 and J is TRBJ2-3; 13 nucleotides align to TRBD2. V shed 5 bases and J 3 bases; nucleotides not matched to a gene: 5. Germline CDR1 and CDR2: SGHTA and FQGNSA. The CDR3 totals 16 residues. The CDR3 reads CASSPGLAGPTDTQYF. CDR3 sequence (DNA): TGTGCCAGCAGCCCGGGACTAGCGGGACCTACAGATACGCAGTATTTT.

The rearrangement joins TRBV11-3 to TRBJ1-1, with 7 bases fitting TRBD1. CDR3 length equals 16 residues. In germline, CDR1 is SGHNT, CDR2 YENEEA. After removal of 7 bases from V and 3 bases from J, the junction contained 14 bases not matched to a gene. The CDR3 nucleotides read TGTGCCAGCACCCACCGCACAGGGGTTAAGTACACTGAAGCTTTCTTT. It encodes CASTHRTGVKYTEAFF.

The V and J genes are TRBV5-1 and TRBJ1-2; 8 bases line up with TRBD1. The CDR3 spans 12 residues. After removal of 3 bases from V and 7 bases from J, the junction contained 2 bases not matched to a gene. Per germline, CDR1 SGHRS and CDR2 YFSETQ. CDR3 DNA sequence: TGCGCCAGCAGCTCGACAGGGGTTGGCTACACCTTC. Its protein product is CASSSTGVGYTF.

This clone was counted a few times. This chain links TRBV3-1 (or the pseudogene TRBV3-2) with TRBJ1-2; 10 bases map to TRBD1. The V gene's germline CDR1 is LGHDT and CDR2 YNNKEL (reference sequence). There are 16 residues in the CDR3. The J segment lost 4 bases and the V segment lost 0 bases, leaving 5 bases of the junction unmatched. The CDR3 DNA reads TGTGCCAGCAGCCAAGATTACGGGACAGGGGTCTATGGCTACACCTTC. It codes for CASSQDYGTGVYGYTF.